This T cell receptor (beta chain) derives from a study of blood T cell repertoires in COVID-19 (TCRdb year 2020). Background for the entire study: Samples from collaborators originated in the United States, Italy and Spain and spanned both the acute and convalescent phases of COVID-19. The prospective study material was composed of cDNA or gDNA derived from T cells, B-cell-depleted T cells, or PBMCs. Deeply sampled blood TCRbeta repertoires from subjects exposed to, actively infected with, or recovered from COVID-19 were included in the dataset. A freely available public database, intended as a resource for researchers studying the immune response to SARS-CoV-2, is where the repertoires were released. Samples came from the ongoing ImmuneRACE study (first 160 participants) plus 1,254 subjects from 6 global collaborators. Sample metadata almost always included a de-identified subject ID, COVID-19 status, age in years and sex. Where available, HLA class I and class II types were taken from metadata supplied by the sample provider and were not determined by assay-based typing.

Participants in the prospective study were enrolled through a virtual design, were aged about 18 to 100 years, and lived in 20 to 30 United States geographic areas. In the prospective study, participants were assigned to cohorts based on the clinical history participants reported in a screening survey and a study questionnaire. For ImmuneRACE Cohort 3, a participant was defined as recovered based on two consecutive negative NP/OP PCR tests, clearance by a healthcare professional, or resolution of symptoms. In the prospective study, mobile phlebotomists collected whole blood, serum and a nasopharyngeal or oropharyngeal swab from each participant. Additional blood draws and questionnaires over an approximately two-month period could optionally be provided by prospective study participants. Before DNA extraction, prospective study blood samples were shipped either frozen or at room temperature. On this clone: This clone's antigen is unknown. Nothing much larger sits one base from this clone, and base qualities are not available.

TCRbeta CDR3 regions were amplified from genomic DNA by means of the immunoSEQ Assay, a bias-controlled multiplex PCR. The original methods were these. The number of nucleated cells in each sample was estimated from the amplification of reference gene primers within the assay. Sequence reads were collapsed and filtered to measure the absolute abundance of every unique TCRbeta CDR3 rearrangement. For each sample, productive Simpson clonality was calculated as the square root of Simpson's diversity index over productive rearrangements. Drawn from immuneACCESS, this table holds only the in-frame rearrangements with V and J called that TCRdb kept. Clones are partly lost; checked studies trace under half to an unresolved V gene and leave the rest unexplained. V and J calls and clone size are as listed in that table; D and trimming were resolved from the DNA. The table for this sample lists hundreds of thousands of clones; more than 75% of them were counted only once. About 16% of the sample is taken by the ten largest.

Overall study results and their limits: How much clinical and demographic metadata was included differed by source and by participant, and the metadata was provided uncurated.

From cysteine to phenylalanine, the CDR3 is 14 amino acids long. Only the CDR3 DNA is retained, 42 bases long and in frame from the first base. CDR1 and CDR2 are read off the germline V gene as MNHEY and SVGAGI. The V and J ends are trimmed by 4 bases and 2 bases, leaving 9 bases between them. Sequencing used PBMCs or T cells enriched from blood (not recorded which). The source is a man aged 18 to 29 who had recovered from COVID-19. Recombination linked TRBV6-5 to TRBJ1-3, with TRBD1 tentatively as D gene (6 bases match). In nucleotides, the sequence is TGTGCCAGCAGTTGGGGACACGCTGGAAACACCATATATTTT. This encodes CASSWGHAGNTIYF.